Below, 11 T cell receptor beta chains from the same sample are listed, as sequenced in a study of blood T cell repertoires in COVID-19. Sequencing was performed with immunoSEQ multiplex PCR; in TCRdb, only in-frame clones are kept and a portion is missing. This table holds fewer than 250,000 clones, roughly four fifths found once. Sequenced sample: peripheral blood. The receptors originated from a woman in her forties or fifties with active or convalescent COVID-19.

This chain uses TRBV28 with TRBJ1-2; D remains unclear. The CDR3 has 12 amino acids. V was clipped by 4 bases and J by 4 bases, with 7 bases between them. Germline CDR1 is MDHEN and CDR2 is SYDVKM. In DNA form, the CDR3 reads TGTGCCAGCAGTTACGGTTTCTATGGCTACACCTTC. Encoded protein: CASSYGFYGYTF.

The genes are TRBV29-1 and TRBJ2-4; D might be TRBD1 (5 bases). The CDR3 is 14 residues long. Trimming removed 3 bases from V and 4 bases from J, with 13 bases in between. In germline, CDR1 is SQVTM, CDR2 ANQGSEA. CDR3 in DNA: TGCAGCGTTGAGGGGCAGGGATTAAAAAACATTCAGTACTTC. Encoded protein: CSVEGQGLKNIQYF.

This chain links TRBV6-5 with TRBJ1-4, with D possibly TRBD1 on 6 matching bases. Trimming stripped 6 bases from V and 7 bases from J, with 18 bases between. CDR3 size: 15 residues. Looked up from germline, CDR1 is MNHEY and CDR2 is SVGAGI. As DNA, the CDR3 is TGTGCCAGCAGGCCCGGACAGTTTCTCGGTGAAAAACTGTTTTTT. It yields the protein CASRPGQFLGEKLFF.

The chain is built from TRBV11-3 and TRBJ2-3; 7 nucleotides align to TRBD1. CDR3 length equals 17 residues. The germline CDR1 and CDR2 sequences are SGHNT and YENEEA. V lost 4 bases to trimming and J lost 1 base; unmatched junction nucleotides: 11. This CDR3 reads CASSSRLGQSGTDTQYF. The CDR3 DNA sequence: TGTGCCAGCAGCTCCAGACTGGGACAGTCGGGCACAGATACGCAGTATTTT.

The chain links TRBV5-4 to TRBJ2-1, with 9 bases matching TRBD1. From germline, CDR1 is SGHNT and CDR2 YYREEE (reference sequence). This CDR3 has 17 amino acids. V was pared by 3 bases and J by 7 bases, with 14 bases of the junction left unmatched. The CDR3 DNA reads as TGTGCCAGCAGCTCGCCCGCCCCGGGACAGGGCGGGAATGAGCAGTTCTTC. It translates to CASSSPAPGQGGNEQFF.

V usage is TRBV19 and J usage is TRBJ2-1; 12 nucleotides line up with TRBD2. With V trimmed by 8 bases and J by 1 base, 15 bases remained unmatched. The CDR3 is 19 amino acids. The germline V gene encodes CDR1 LNHDA and CDR2 SQIVND (reference sequence). This CDR3 is CASAVGNLAGGYSYNEQFF. CDR3 coding DNA: TGTGCCAGTGCAGTGGGGAACCTAGCGGGAGGGTATTCCTACAATGAGCAGTTCTTC.

The chain is built from TRBV3-1 (or the pseudogene TRBV3-2) and TRBJ1-3, with TRBD1 as a possible D gene (5 bases). Trimming removed 5 bases at V and 4 bases at J, with 15 bases between. CDR1 is LGHDT, CDR2 YNNKEL, per germline (reference sequence). This CDR3 has 15 amino acids. For the CDR3, the DNA is TGTGCCAGCAGCGGAAAAGGGGCTGCGGGAAACACCATATATTTT. It codes for CASSGKGAAGNTIYF.

This sequence joins TRBV12-3 or TRBV12-4 and TRBJ2-3; D not resolved. Deletions cut 6 bases from V and 3 bases from J, with 4 bases between. This CDR3 spans 11 amino acids. CDR3 DNA sequence: TGTGCCAGCAGGCTAACAGATACGCAGTATTTT. Translating it yields CASRLTDTQYF.

This chain uses TRBV29-1 with TRBJ1-5, with a tentative D call TRBD1 (5 bases). The ends were cut back, 6 bases at V and 9 bases at J, with 18 bases in the middle. This CDR3 contains 13 residues. CDR1 and CDR2 (germline): SQVTM, ANQGSEA. Here the CDR3 DNA reads TGCAGCGTCGTTTTCGGCGGGGGGGGGCCCCAGCATTTT. It codes for CSVVFGGGGPQHF.

The DNA for the CDR3 is TGTGCCAGCAGCGTAGAACCAACTAACGAGCAGTACTTC. As protein: CASSVEPTNEQYF. The rearrangement uses TRBV9 and TRBJ2-7; unclear D gene. V was cut by 0 bases and J by 5 bases, with 9 bases left in between. Germline V gene lookup returns CDR1 SGDLS and CDR2 YYNGEE. The CDR3 runs 13 residues.

This chain links TRBV5-4 with TRBJ2-3; 14 nucleotides agree with TRBD2. Germline-derived CDR1 and CDR2 are SGHNT and YYREEE (reference sequence). This CDR3 spans 18 amino acids. With V trimmed by 2 bases and J by 3 bases, 8 bases remained unmatched. The DNA of the CDR3 is TGTGCCAGCAGCTTTCCCGGGACTAGCGGGAGTTTGACAGATACGCAGTATTTT. Its translation is CASSFPGTSGSLTDTQYF.